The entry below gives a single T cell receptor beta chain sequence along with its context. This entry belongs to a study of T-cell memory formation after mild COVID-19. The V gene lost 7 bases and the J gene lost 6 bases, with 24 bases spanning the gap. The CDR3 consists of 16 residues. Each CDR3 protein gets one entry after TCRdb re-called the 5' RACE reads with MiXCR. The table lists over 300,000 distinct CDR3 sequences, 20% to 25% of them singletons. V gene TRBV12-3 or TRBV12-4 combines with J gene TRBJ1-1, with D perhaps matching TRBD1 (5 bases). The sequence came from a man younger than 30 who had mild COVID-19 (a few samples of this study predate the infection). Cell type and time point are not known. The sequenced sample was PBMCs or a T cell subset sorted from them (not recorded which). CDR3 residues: CASTPAGESYVAEAFF. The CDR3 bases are TGTGCCAGCACCCCCGCGGGGGAATCGTATGTCGCTGAAGCTTTCTTT.